This TCR beta chain came from a study of cytomegalovirus exposure and HLA in healthy donors. Study-wide results and caveats: Productive status was seen about 90% or about 30% of the time for most TCR beta V segments in an earlier analysis.

The CDR3 sequence is 12 residues long. Germline V gene lookup returns CDR1 MNHEY and CDR2 SMNVEV (reference sequence). Trimming took 0 bases from V and 7 from J, leaving 7 bases between them. A multiplex PCR was run with 60 Vbeta primers and 13 Jbeta primers. Sequencing used immunoSEQ multiplex PCR; TCRdb keeps in-frame clones, though not all of them. The sample consists of some 140,000 clones, about four fifths of them appearing once. About this clone itself: Its antigen is not identified.

This clonotype originated in a man under 40 in good health and CMV-seronegative. This sequence joins TRBV27 and TRBJ2-7, with no clear D. Sequencing used PBMCs. DNA for the CDR3: TGTGCCAGCAGTTTATCTCACGCGGAGCAGTACTTC. This encodes CASSLSHAEQYF.